This record looks at one T cell receptor (beta chain) sequence and its context. Its matching antigen is unknown. The entry originates in a study of T cell responses to AZD1222 COVID-19 vaccine. Regarding the study as a whole: The donor group comprised mostly white British people and more females; the analysis possibly underestimated clonal diversity. When two AZD1222 doses had been given, Spike-specific TCR breadth and depth rose. The span of vaccine-associated CD4 TCRs extended across spike, with dominance at 160-218 and 743-854.

The protocol was immunoSEQ multiplex PCR, while the TCRdb copy is restricted to in-frame clones and leaves out a portion. The data hold around 71,000 clones, with roughly four fifths observed a single time. This CDR3 region has 13 residues. V was pared by 5 bases and J by 6 bases, with 13 bases between. The germline V gene encodes CDR1 SNHLY and CDR2 FYNNEI. The TCR originated in an adult in good health. This specimen consisted of peripheral blood, obtained on day 0 of AZD1222 vaccination. The chain employs TRBV2 and TRBJ1-1; a weak D match, TRBD1 (6 bases). CDR3 DNA sequence: TGTGCCAGCAGTACCACAGGGAGGGCTGAAGCTTTCTTT. Residues: CASSTTGRAEAFF.